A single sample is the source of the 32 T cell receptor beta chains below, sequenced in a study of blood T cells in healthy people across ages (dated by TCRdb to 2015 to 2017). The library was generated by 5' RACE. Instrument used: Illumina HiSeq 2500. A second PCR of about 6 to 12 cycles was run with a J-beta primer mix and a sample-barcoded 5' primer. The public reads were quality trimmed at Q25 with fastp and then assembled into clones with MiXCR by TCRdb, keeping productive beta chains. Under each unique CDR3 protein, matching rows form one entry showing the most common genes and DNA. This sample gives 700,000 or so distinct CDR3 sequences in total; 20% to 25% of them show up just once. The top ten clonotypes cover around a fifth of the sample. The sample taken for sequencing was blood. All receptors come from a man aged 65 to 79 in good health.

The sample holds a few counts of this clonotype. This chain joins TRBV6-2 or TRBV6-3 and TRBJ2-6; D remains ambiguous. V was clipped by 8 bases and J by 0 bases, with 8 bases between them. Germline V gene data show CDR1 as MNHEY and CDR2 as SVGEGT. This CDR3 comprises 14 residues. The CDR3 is CASAKSSGANVLTF. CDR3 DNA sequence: TGTGCCAGCGCGAAGAGCTCTGGGGCCAACGTCCTGACTTTC.

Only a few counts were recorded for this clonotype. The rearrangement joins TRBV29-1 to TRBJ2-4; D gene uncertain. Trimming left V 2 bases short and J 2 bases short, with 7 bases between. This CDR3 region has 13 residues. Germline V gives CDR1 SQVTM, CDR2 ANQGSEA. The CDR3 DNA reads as TGCAGCGTTGAATTGGGGTCCAAAAACATTCAGTACTTC. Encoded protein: CSVELGSKNIQYF.

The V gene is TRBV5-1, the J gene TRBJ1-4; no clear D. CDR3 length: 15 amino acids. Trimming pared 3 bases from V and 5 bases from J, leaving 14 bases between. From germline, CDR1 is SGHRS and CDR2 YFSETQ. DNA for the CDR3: TGCGCCAGCAGCTGGAGTTTTGGTTACAATGAAAAACTGTTTTTT. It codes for CASSWSFGYNEKLFF.

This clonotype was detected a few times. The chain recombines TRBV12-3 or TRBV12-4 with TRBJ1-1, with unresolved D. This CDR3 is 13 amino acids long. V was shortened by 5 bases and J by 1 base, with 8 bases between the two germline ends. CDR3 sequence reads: CASSRVGNTEAFF. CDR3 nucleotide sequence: TGTGCCAGCAGTCGGGTTGGGAACACTGAAGCTTTCTTT.

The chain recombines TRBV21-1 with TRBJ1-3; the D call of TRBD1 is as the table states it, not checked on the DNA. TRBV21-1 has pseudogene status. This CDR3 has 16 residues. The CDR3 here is CASSGRTGGCGNTIYF. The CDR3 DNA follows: TGTGCCAGCAGCGGGCGGACAGGGGGCTGTGGAAACACCATATATTTT.

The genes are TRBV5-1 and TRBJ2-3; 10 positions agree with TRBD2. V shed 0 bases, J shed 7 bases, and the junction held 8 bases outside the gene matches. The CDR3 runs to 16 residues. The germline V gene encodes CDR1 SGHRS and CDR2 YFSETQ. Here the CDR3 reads CASSLGPAGGPNTQYF. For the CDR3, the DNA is TGCGCCAGCAGCTTGGGTCCAGCGGGGGGGCCCAATACGCAGTATTTT.

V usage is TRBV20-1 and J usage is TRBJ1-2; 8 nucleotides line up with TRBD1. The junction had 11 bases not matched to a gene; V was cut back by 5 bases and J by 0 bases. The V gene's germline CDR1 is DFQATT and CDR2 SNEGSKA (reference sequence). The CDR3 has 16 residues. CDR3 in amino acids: CSASTGASWANYGYTF. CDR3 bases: TGCAGTGCTTCGACAGGGGCCTCTTGGGCTAACTATGGCTACACCTTC.

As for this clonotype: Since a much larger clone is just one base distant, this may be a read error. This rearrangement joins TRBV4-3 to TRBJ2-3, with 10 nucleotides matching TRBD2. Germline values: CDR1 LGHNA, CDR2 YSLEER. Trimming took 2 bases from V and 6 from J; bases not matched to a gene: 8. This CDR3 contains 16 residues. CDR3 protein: CASSQISGGAPDTQYF. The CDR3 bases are TGCGCCAGCAGCCAAATCAGCGGGGGGGCACCCGATACGCAGTATTTT.

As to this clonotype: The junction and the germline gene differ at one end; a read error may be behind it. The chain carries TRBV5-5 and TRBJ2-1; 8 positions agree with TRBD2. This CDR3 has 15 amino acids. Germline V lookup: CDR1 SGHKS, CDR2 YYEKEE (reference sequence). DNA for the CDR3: TGTGCCAGCATCTTGGGCGCGGGGGGCCACAATGAGCAGTTCTTC. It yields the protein CASILGAGGHNEQFF.

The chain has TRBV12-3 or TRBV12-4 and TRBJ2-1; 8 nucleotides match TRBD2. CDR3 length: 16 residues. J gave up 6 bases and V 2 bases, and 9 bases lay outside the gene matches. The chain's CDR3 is CASSLRTSRLSNEQFF. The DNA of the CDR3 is TGTGCCAGCAGTTTAAGGACTAGCCGACTGAGCAATGAGCAGTTCTTC.

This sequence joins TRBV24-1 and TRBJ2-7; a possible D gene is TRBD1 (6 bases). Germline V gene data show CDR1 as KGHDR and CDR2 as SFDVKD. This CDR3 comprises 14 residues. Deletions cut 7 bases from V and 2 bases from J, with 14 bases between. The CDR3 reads CATSQQGAPYEQYF. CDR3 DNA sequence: TGTGCCACCAGCCAACAGGGAGCCCCCTACGAGCAGTACTTC.

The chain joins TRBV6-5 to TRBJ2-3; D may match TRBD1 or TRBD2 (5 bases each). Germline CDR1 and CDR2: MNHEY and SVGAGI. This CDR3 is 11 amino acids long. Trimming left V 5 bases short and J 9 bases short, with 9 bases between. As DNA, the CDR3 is TGTGCCAGCAGTCCCGGGACCACGCAGTATTTT. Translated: CASSPGTTQYF.

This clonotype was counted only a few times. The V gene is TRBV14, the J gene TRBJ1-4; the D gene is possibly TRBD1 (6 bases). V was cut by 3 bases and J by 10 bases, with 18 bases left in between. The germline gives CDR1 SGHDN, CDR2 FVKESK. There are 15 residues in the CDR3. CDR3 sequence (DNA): TGTGCCAGCAGCCAGGCCGGGACACGGTCTTCAAAACTGTTTTTT. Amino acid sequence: CASSQAGTRSSKLFF.

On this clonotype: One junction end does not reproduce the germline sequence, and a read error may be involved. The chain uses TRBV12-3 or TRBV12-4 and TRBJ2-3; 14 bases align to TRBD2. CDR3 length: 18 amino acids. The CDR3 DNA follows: TGTGCCAGCAGTCCGAACCCAGGACTAGCGGGGGGTACAGATGCGCAGTATTTT. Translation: CASSPNPGLAGGTDAQYF.

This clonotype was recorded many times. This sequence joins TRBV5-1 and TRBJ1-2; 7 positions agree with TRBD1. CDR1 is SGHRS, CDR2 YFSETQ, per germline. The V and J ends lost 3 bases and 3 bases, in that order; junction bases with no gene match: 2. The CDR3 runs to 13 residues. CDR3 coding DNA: TGCGCCAGCAGCTCTCAGGGGGACTATGGCTACACCTTC. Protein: CASSSQGDYGYTF.

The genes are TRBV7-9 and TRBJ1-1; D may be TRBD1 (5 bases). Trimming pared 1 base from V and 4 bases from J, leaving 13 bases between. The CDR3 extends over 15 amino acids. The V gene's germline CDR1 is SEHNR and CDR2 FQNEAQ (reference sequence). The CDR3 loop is CASSLVRGVGTEAFF. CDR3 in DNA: TGTGCCAGCAGCTTAGTGCGGGGGGTGGGCACTGAAGCTTTCTTT.

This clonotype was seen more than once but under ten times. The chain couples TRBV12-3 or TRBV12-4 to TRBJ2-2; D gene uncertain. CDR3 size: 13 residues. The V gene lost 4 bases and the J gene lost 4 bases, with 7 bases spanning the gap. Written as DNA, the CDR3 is TGTGCCAGCAGTTCCCCTTCCACCGGGGAGCTGTTTTTT. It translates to CASSSPSTGELFF.

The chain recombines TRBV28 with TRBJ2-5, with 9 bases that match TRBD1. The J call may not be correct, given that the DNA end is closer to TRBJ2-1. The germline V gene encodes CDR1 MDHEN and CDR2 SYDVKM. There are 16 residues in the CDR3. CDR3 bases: TGTGCCAGCAGTTTCAGTGGGGGGACAGGGCTGAATGAGCAGTTCTTC. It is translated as CASSFSGGTGLNEQFF.

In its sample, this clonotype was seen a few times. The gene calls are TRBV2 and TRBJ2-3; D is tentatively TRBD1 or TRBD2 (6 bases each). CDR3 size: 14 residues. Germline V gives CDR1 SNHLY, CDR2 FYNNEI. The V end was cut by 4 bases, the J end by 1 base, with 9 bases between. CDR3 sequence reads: CASSAGARTDTQYF. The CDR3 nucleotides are TGTGCCAGCAGTGCGGGGGCTCGCACAGATACGCAGTATTTT. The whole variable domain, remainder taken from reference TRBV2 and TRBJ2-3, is EPEVTQTPSHQVTQMGQEVILRCVPISNHLYFYWYRQILGQKVEFLVSFYNNEISEKSEIFDDQFSVERPDGSNFTLKIRSTKLEDSAMYFCASSAGARTDTQYFGPGTRLTVL.

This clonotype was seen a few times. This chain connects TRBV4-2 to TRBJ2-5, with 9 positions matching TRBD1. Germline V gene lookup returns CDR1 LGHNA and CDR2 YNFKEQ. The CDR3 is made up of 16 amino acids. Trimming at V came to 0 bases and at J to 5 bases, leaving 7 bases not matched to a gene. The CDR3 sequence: CASSQDGTGSQETQYF. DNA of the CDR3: TGTGCCAGCAGCCAAGATGGGACAGGGTCTCAGGAGACCCAGTACTTC.

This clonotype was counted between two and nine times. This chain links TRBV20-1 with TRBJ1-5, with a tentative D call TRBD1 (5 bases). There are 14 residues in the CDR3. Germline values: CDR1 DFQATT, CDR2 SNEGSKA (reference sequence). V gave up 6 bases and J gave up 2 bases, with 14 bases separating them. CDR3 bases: TGCAGTGCCCAAGTCGGGGGAGGCAATCAGCCCCAGCATTTT. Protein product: CSAQVGGGNQPQHF.

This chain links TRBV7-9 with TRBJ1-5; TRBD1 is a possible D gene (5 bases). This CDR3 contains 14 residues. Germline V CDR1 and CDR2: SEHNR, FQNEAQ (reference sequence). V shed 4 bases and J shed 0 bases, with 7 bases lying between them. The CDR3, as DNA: TGTGCCAGCAGCTCGACAGTTAGCAATCAGCCCCAGCATTTT. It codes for CASSSTVSNQPQHF.

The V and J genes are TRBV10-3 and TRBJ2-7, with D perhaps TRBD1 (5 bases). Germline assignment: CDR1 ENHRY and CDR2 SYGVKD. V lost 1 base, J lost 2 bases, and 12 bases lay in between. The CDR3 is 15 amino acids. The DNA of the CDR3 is TGTGCCATCAGTGAGTGGGGCAGGGAAACCTACGAGCAGTACGTC. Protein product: CAISEWGRETYEQYV.

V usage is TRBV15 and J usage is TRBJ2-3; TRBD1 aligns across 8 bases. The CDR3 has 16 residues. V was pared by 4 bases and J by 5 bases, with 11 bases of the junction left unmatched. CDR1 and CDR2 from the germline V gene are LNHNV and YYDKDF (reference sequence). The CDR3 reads CATSTRTGIVGDTQYF. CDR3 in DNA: TGTGCCACCAGCACCCGGACAGGGATCGTTGGAGATACGCAGTATTTT.

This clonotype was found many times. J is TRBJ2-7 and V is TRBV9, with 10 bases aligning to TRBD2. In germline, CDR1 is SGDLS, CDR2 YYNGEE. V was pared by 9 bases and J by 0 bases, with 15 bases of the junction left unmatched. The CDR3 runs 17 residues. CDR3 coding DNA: TGTGCCACCATAGGACTAGCGGAAAAGGTTTACTCCTACGAGCAGTACGTC. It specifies CATIGLAEKVYSYEQYV.

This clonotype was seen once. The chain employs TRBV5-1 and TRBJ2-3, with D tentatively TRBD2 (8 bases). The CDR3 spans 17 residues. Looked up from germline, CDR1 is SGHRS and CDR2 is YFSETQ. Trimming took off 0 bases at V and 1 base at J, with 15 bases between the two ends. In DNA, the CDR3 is TGCGCCAGCAGCTTGGGAGATAGCGGGACAGGCACAGATACGCAGTATTTT. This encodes CASSLGDSGTGTDTQYF.

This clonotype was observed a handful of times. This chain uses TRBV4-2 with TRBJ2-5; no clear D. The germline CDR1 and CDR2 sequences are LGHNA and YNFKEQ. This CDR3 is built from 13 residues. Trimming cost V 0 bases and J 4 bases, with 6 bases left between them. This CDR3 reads CASSQEPRETQYF. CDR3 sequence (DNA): TGTGCCAGCAGCCAAGAGCCGCGAGAGACCCAGTACTTC.

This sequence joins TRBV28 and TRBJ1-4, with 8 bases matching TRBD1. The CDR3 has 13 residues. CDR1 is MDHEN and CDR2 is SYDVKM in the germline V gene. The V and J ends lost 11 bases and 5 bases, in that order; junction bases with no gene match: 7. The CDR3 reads CASTRDRNEKLFF. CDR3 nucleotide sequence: TGTGCCTCAACCCGGGACAGGAATGAAAAACTGTTTTTT.

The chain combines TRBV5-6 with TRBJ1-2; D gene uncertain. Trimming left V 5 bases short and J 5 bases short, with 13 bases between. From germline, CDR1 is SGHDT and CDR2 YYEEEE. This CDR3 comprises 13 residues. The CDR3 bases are TGTGCCAGCAGAGCTTATCTGTGGTATGGCTACACCTTC. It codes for CASRAYLWYGYTF. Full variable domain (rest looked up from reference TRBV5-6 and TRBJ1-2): DAGVTQSPTHLIKTRGQQVTLRCSPKSGHDTVSWYQQALGQGPQFIFQYYEEEERQRGNFPDRFSGHQFPNYSSELNVNALLLGDSALYLCASRAYLWYGYTFGSGTRLTVV.

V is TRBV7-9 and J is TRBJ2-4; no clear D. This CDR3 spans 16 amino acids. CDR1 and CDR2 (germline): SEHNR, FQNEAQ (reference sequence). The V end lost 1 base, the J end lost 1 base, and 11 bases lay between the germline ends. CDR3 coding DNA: TGTGCCAGCAGCTTAGGAGGAACCGTTGCCAAAAACATTCAGTACTTC. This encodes CASSLGGTVAKNIQYF.

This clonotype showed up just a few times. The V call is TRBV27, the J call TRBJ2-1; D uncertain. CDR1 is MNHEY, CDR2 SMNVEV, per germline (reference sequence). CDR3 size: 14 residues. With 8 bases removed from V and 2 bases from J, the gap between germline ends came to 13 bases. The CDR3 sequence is CASCTTPTYNEQFF. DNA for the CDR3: TGTGCCAGCTGTACCACGCCAACCTACAATGAGCAGTTCTTC.

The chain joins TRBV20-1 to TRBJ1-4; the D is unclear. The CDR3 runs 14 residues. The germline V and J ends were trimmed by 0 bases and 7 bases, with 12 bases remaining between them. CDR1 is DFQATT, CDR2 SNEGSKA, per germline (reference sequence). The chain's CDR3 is CSARDWESGEKLFF. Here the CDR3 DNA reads TGCAGTGCTAGAGATTGGGAGTCGGGTGAAAAACTGTTTTTT.